The clone carrying this T cell receptor beta chain was counted a few times. The antigen remains unidentified. This sample is drawn from a study of OX40 agonist ivuxolimab in advanced cancers. The protocol was immunoSEQ multiplex PCR, while the TCRdb copy is restricted to in-frame clones and leaves out a portion. The sample records 14,000 or so clones, over 70% being singletons. Study-level results: The study found that CD8+ T cells averaged more expanded clones than CD4+. At 0.1 to 3.0 mg/kg, CD4+ and CD8+ blood T cells expanded clonally by week 6.

The CDR3 extends over 14 amino acids. V dropped 6 bases and J dropped 5 bases, with 16 bases sitting between them. Germline V lookup: CDR1 WNHNN, CDR2 SYGVQD (reference sequence). The receptor was derived from an adult with an advanced solid tumor such as melanoma, head and neck, liver or kidney cancer. The J gene is TRBJ2-5, the V gene TRBV10-1; TRBD1 might be the D (5 bases). The starting material was CD4+ or CD8+ T cells sorted from blood, obtained in a trial of the OX40 agonist ivuxolimab. The CDR3 here is CASSRRVGEETQYF. CDR3 coding DNA: TGCGCCAGCAGCCGCAGGGTAGGTGAGGAGACCCAGTACTTC.